This T cell receptor (beta chain) was profiled in a study of PD-1 blockade in classical Hodgkin lymphoma. Time point specified: cycle 4 day 1 (C4D1), after five to seven weeks of nivolumab. The patients all showed relapse after autologous stem cell transplantation, while their brentuximab vedotin exposure varied. Patients reached a best response of complete response, partial response or progressive disease. The CDR3 sequence is 16 residues long. Germline V gene lookup returns CDR1 SGHVS and CDR2 FNYEAQ. Trimming cost V 5 bases and J 0 bases, with 16 bases left between them. Clones were read by immunoSEQ multiplex PCR, and TCRdb kept only the in-frame ones, dropping some. Of 50,000 or so clones listed, about 89% were seen once; the top ten hold approximately 7%. Study findings and constraints: Reports described newly diagnosed patients as having lower baseline TCR diversity than healthy donors.

As regards this clone: What it binds is unknown.

This clonotype was obtained from a human donor with classical Hodgkin lymphoma. The V and J genes are TRBV7-6 and TRBJ1-2; the D gene is possibly TRBD1 (6 bases). The material sequenced was peripheral blood mononuclear cells (PBMCs), taken before the fourth cycle of nivolumab. In nucleotides, the CDR3 is TGTGCCAGCAGCGTCGGGACACCACTAACTAACTATGGCTACACCTTC. Translating it yields CASSVGTPLTNYGYTF.